Shown below are 9 T cell receptor beta chains from a single sample sequenced in a study of cytomegalovirus exposure and HLA in healthy donors. Amplification used 60 Vbeta primers and 13 Jbeta primers. Measured with immunoSEQ multiplex PCR; TCRdb has only the in-frame clones, and not every one. The sample holds tens of thousands of clones. Sequencing was performed on PBMCs. The receptors here all came from a man younger than 45 in good health and CMV-seronegative.

This rearrangement joins TRBV30 to TRBJ1-1; D is unresolved. Trimming took off 8 bases at V and 0 bases at J, with 13 bases between the two ends. This CDR3 comprises 13 residues. The germline CDR1 and CDR2 sequences are GTSNPN and SVGIG (reference sequence). The CDR3 is CAGGLLVNTEAFF. Written as DNA, the CDR3 is TGTGCCGGAGGCTTGTTAGTGAACACTGAAGCTTTCTTT.

This chain uses TRBV7-9 with TRBJ1-5; D gene unclear. Trimming took 0 bases from V and 5 from J, leaving 8 bases between them. The CDR3 has 14 residues. The germline V gene has CDR1 SEHNR and CDR2 FQNEAQ (reference sequence). CDR3 amino acids: CASSLAFGDQPQHF. The CDR3 region has the DNA TGTGCCAGCAGCTTAGCGTTCGGGGATCAGCCCCAGCATTTT.

The CDR3 DNA is TGTGCCAGTAGTATTACTGGGCGGGGTTCCTACAATGAGCAGTTCTTC. Amino acids: CASSITGRGSYNEQFF. The V and J genes are TRBV19 and TRBJ2-1; perhaps TRBD2 as D (6 bases). The germline gives CDR1 LNHDA, CDR2 SQIVND (reference sequence). Trimming removed 3 bases at V and 1 base at J, with 13 bases between. The CDR3 contains 16 residues. Looking up the rest from reference TRBV19 and TRBJ2-1 gives the full variable domain: DGGITQSPKYLFRKEGQNVTLSCEQNLNHDAMYWYRQDPGQGLRLIYYSQIVNDFQKGDIAEGYSVSREKKESFPLTVTSAQKNPTAFYLCASSITGRGSYNEQFFGPGTRLTVL.

The V and J genes are TRBV6-5 and TRBJ2-7; a possible D gene is TRBD2 (6 bases). V was trimmed by 8 bases and J by 5 bases, leaving 22 bases between them. This CDR3 has 15 residues. Germline-derived CDR1 and CDR2 are MNHEY and SVGAGI. As DNA, the CDR3 is TGTGCCAGCGGCCCCCCCCGGCGGGGCCCCAACGAGCAGTACTTC. Protein: CASGPPRRGPNEQYF.

The rearrangement uses TRBV11-3 and TRBJ2-1; 10 nucleotides align to TRBD2. This CDR3 spans 17 amino acids. The J segment lost 6 bases and the V segment lost 5 bases, leaving 13 bases of the junction unmatched. The germline CDR1 and CDR2 sequences are SGHNT and YENEEA. The CDR3 nucleotides read TGTGCCAGCAGCGCCCTGGGAGCGGGGGGGCGGATCAATGAGCAGTTCTTC. This codes for CASSALGAGGRINEQFF.

CDR3 in DNA: TGCGCCAGCAGCTTGCTATTGGGACAGGGCTCAGATACGCAGTATTTT. This translates into CASSLLLGQGSDTQYF. The chain carries TRBV5-1 and TRBJ2-3; 9 bases fit TRBD1. Germline V gene sequence: CDR1 SGHRS, CDR2 YFSETQ. This CDR3 is built from 16 residues. V lost 1 base and J lost 4; bases outside the gene matches: 7.

The rearrangement links TRBV7-8 to TRBJ2-1; 13 nucleotides align to TRBD2. Germline values: CDR1 SGHVS, CDR2 FQNEAQ. V shed 5 bases and J 9 bases; nucleotides not matched to a gene: 7. CDR3 length equals 15 residues. For the CDR3, the DNA is TGTGCCAGCAGCCCAACTAGCGGGGGGGTTACTGAGCAGTTCTTC. As protein: CASSPTSGGVTEQFF.

The rearrangement uses TRBV7-2 and TRBJ1-5; D is unclear. V lost 2 bases, J lost 2 bases, and 10 bases lay in between. This CDR3 has 15 residues. The germline V gene encodes CDR1 SGHTA and CDR2 FQGNSA. The CDR3 DNA is TGTGCCAGCAGCTTAAGACTTGGTGGCAATCAGCCCCAGCATTTT. As protein: CASSLRLGGNQPQHF.

The V and J genes are TRBV27 and TRBJ2-5, with D possibly being TRBD2 (5 bases). Per the germline V gene, CDR1 is MNHEY and CDR2 is SMNVEV (reference sequence). V gave up 5 bases and J gave up 1 base, with 17 bases separating them. The CDR3 loop spans 16 amino acids. Written as DNA, the CDR3 is TGTGCCAGCAGTAAAGGACGGGAAAACCTCCAAGAGACCCAGTACTTC. Translation: CASSKGRENLQETQYF.